The table lists the clone carrying this T cell receptor beta chain with a count of one. Original processing methods: Nucleated cell number was recorded as an estimate derived from reference gene primer amplification. The protocol was immunoSEQ multiplex PCR, while the TCRdb copy is restricted to in-frame clones and leaves out a portion. D and trimming were read from the DNA, whereas the V and J calls and clone size are those reported in that table. Among approximately 150,000 clones listed, 70% to 90% were seen once. The data were obtained in a study of blood T cell repertoires in COVID-19. Source material: peripheral blood. This TCR was sampled from an older man with acute or convalescent COVID-19.

As DNA, the CDR3 is TGTGCCAGCAGCTTAGATATAAATGAGCAGTTCTTC. As protein: CASSLDINEQFF. The chain has TRBV7-2 and TRBJ2-1; D is unclear. V lost 1 base and J lost 7, with 5 bases in between. The V gene's germline CDR1 is SGHTA and CDR2 FQGNSA. The CDR3 totals 12 residues.